This T cell receptor beta chain was observed in a study of shared clonotypes between healthy human individuals. Trimming stripped 5 bases from V and 0 bases from J, with 11 bases between. Looked up from germline, CDR1 is SNHLY and CDR2 is FYNNEI. CDR3 length equals 15 residues. How the authors handled the data: Filtering differed, since immunoSEQ gave only junction sequences and no quality scores. Sequencing was performed with immunoSEQ multiplex PCR; in TCRdb, only in-frame clones are kept and a portion is missing. The DNA gave D and trimming, while V, J and clone size come from that table. The top ten clones hold roughly 1.4% of a sample with some 1 million clones, roughly 80% of them seen once.

The genes are TRBV2 and TRBJ1-5; D gene unclear. The sample consisted of memory CD4+ T cells sorted from blood. Subset reported: CD45RA-negative fraction. The clonotype originates from a man younger than 35 in good health. The CDR3 nucleotides read TGTGCCAGCAGTACAGACATCGGTAGCAATCAGCCCCAGCATTTT. It codes for CASSTDIGSNQPQHF.